This passage covers 18 T cell receptor beta chains from one sample sequenced in a study of immune characterization of retroperitoneal liposarcoma. TCRdb independently ran MiXCR on the PCR reads; one entry per CDR3 protein. The data contain roughly 9,300 distinct CDR3 sequences, under 30% of them singletons. The sample consisted of blood. The receptors shown here come from a male donor with retroperitoneal liposarcoma.

This clonotype was counted only a few times. J is TRBJ2-2 and V is TRBV7-3; no reliable D call. Trimming took 5 bases from V and 7 from J, leaving 20 bases between them. CDR1 is SGHTA and CDR2 is FQGTGA in the germline V gene. This CDR3 region has 16 residues. The CDR3 spells CASSPRRTRSNGELFF. DNA of the CDR3: TGTGCCAGCAGCCCGAGACGGACCCGATCTAACGGGGAGCTGTTTTTT. Full variable domain (missing parts from reference TRBV7-3 and TRBJ2-2): GAGVSQTPSNKVTEKGKYVELRCDPISGHTALYWYRQSLGQGPEFLIYFQGTGAADDSGLPNDRFFAVRPEGSVSTLKIQRTERGDSAVYLCASSPRRTRSNGELFFGEGSRLTVL.

J is TRBJ1-2 and V is TRBV14; D is perhaps TRBD1 (6 bases). CDR3 length equals 13 residues. V lost 4 bases to trimming and J lost 2 bases, with 8 bases between them. The germline CDR1 and CDR2 sequences are SGHDN and FVKESK. The CDR3 here is CASSPGHNYGYTF. The CDR3 nucleotides read TGTGCCAGCAGCCCGGGACACAACTATGGCTACACCTTC.

Many counts were recorded for this clonotype. This chain connects TRBV6-1 to TRBJ2-1, with 9 bases fitting TRBD1. This CDR3 spans 15 amino acids. Per the germline V gene, CDR1 is MNHNS and CDR2 is SASEGT. Trimming removed 2 bases from V and 10 bases from J; junction bases left unmatched: 9. The CDR3 nucleotides are TGTGCCAGCAGTGAACGCGGGACAGGGTACCACGAGCAGTTCTTC. This sequence encodes CASSERGTGYHEQFF.

This clonotype is medium-sized (0.01 to 0.1%) by share. V usage is TRBV10-1 and J usage is TRBJ2-1; D not certain. Germline CDR1 reads WNHNN; CDR2 reads SYGVQD (reference sequence). V dropped 9 bases and J dropped 2 bases, with 2 bases sitting between them. The CDR3 has 10 residues. CDR3 nucleotide sequence: TGCGCCAGGCCCTACAATGAGCAGTTCTTC. Its protein product is CARPYNEQFF.

This clonotype is deemed medium-sized. The CDR3 DNA reads as TGCGCCAGCACGGGGCCTGGGGCCAACGTCCTGACTTTC. It specifies CASTGPGANVLTF. The chain carries TRBV10-2 and TRBJ2-6; D may correspond to TRBD1 or TRBD2 (5 bases each). Germline CDR1 is WSHSY and CDR2 is SAAADI. Deletions cut 7 bases from V and 2 bases from J, with 6 bases between. The CDR3 runs to 13 residues.

This clonotype occurred many times. The chain is built from TRBV6-1 and TRBJ2-1, with a weak D call TRBD1 (6 bases). The J call may be faulty, since TRBJ2-7 better matches the DNA end. The CDR3 extends over 13 amino acids. CDR1 and CDR2 (germline): MNHNS, SASEGT. The CDR3 is CASRDSLWGEQYV. The CDR3 DNA sequence: TGTGCCAGCAGGGACAGCCTATGGGGCGAGCAGTACGTC.

CDR3 sequence reads: CASRRGGSLLTEAFF. In nucleotides, the CDR3 is TGCGCCAGCAGGAGGGGAGGATCACTTCTCACTGAAGCTTTCTTT. This chain connects TRBV10-2 to TRBJ1-1; D is possibly TRBD1 (5 bases). V was cut by 6 bases and J by 4 bases, with 18 bases left in between. The germline gives CDR1 WSHSY, CDR2 SAAADI. The CDR3 totals 15 residues.

The sample holds many counts of this clonotype. CDR3 residues: CASSWQNHEQFF. The CDR3 DNA follows: TGTGCCAGCTCGTGGCAAAACCATGAGCAGTTCTTC. The rearrangement links TRBV12-3 or TRBV12-4 to TRBJ2-1; D call uncertain. V was shortened by 8 bases and J by 8 bases, with 13 bases between the two germline ends. The CDR3 covers 12 residues.

This sequence joins TRBV11-1 and TRBJ2-7; D is uncertain. V shed 0 bases and J shed 0 bases, with 9 bases lying between them. The length of the CDR3 is 15 residues. Germline V lookup: CDR1 SGHAT, CDR2 FQDESV (reference sequence). This chain's CDR3 is CASSLALESSYEQYF. The DNA of the CDR3 is TGTGCCAGCAGCTTAGCGCTAGAAAGCTCCTACGAGCAGTACTTC.

The V and J genes are TRBV6-1 and TRBJ1-3, with 7 bases that match TRBD1. CDR1 is MNHNS and CDR2 is SASEGT in the germline V gene. The CDR3 sequence is 14 residues long. With 6 bases clipped from V and 2 bases from J, the junction kept 4 bases outside the gene matches. CDR3 bases: TGTGCCAGCAGACCGACAGGGCCTGGAAACACCATATATTTT. Its protein product is CASRPTGPGNTIYF.

The chain uses TRBV12-3 or TRBV12-4 and TRBJ2-2; no clear D. The CDR3 consists of 12 residues. V lost 4 bases and J 5 bases, leaving 5 bases between the germline ends. DNA for the CDR3: TGTGCCAGCAGTTCCGGAACCGGGGAGCTGTTTTTT. This translates into CASSSGTGELFF.

This clonotype was recorded at least ten times. V is TRBV10-1 and J is TRBJ2-1; perhaps TRBD1 as D (5 bases). The CDR3 is 14 amino acids. CDR1 and CDR2 (germline): WNHNN, SYGVQD (reference sequence). V dropped 2 bases and J dropped 5 bases, with 10 bases sitting between them. CDR3 in amino acids: CASSEPGIHNEQFF. The CDR3 DNA reads TGCGCCAGCAGTGAGCCAGGGATCCACAATGAGCAGTTCTTC.

This clonotype was observed once. A single base separates this from a much larger clone, so it may be a read error. This chain uses TRBV6-1 with TRBJ2-1; TRBD2 matches 14 bases. The closer fit of TRBJ2-5 to the DNA end suggests the J call may be wrong. CDR3 length: 16 residues. Germline values: CDR1 MNHNS, CDR2 SASEGT. CDR3 loop: CASSDRLAGGLETQYF. CDR3 DNA: TGTGCCAGCAGTGACCGACTAGCGGGGGGGCTGGAGACCCAGTACTTC.

This clonotype was counted once. The chain joins TRBV12-3 or TRBV12-4 to TRBJ2-3; no definite D call. Trimming took 2 bases from V and 2 from J, leaving 11 bases between them. The CDR3 runs to 15 residues. The DNA for the CDR3 is TGTGCCAGCAGTTTAAAGTCTAAATCCACAGATACGCAGTATTTT. This translates into CASSLKSKSTDTQYF.

This clonotype is medium-sized. The V call is TRBV12-3 or TRBV12-4, the J call TRBJ1-2, with a tentative D call TRBD1 (5 bases). V gave up 3 bases and J gave up 3 bases, with 11 bases separating them. The CDR3 totals 14 residues. The chain's CDR3 is CASSFGGLDYGYTF. Written as DNA, the CDR3 is TGTGCCAGCAGTTTCGGGGGTCTTGACTATGGCTACACCTTC.

This clonotype is medium-sized within its sample. CDR3 sequence: CASSFWGTYNEQFF. CDR3 in DNA: TGTGCCAGCAGTTTTTGGGGAACCTACAATGAGCAGTTCTTC. The V gene is TRBV12-3 or TRBV12-4, the J gene TRBJ2-1; D gene ambiguous. The V end lost 3 bases, the J end lost 2 bases, and 8 bases lay between the germline ends. The CDR3 length is 14 residues.

This clonotype is termed medium-sized. V and J are TRBV5-1 and TRBJ2-1, with unresolved D. CDR1 and CDR2 (germline): SGHRS, YFSETQ. The CDR3 sequence is 14 residues long. Trimming stripped 2 bases from V and 6 bases from J, with 12 bases between. CDR3 in amino acids: CASSFNPGLNEQFF. The CDR3 DNA follows: TGCGCCAGCAGCTTTAACCCGGGTCTCAATGAGCAGTTCTTC.

In this sample, this clonotype is medium-sized. The rearrangement uses TRBV6-5 and TRBJ2-5; D gene unclear. Trimming cost V 0 bases and J 4 bases, with 6 bases left between them. The V gene's germline CDR1 is MNHEY and CDR2 SVGAGI. The CDR3 contains 13 residues. CDR3 residues: CASSYSPSETQYF. For the CDR3, the DNA is TGTGCCAGCAGTTACTCGCCCTCAGAGACCCAGTACTTC.